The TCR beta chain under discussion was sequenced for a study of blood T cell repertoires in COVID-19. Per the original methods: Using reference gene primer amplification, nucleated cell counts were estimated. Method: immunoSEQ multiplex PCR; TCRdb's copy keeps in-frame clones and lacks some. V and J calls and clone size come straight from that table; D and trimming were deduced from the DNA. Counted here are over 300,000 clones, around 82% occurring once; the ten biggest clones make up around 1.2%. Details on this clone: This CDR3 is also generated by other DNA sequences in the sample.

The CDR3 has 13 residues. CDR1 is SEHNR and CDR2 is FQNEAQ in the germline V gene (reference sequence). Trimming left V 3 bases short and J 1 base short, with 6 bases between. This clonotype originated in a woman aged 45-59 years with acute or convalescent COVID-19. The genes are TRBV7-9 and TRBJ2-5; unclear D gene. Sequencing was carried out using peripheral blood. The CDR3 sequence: CASSFGGQETQYF. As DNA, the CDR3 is TGTGCCAGCAGCTTTGGCGGCCAAGAGACCCAGTACTTC. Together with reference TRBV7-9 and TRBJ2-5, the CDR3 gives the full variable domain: DTGVSQNPRHKITKRGQNVTFRCDPISEHNRLYWYRQTLGQGPEFLTYFQNEAQLEKSRLLSDRFSAERPKGSFSTLEIQRTEQGDSAMYLCASSFGGQETQYFGPGTRLLVL.